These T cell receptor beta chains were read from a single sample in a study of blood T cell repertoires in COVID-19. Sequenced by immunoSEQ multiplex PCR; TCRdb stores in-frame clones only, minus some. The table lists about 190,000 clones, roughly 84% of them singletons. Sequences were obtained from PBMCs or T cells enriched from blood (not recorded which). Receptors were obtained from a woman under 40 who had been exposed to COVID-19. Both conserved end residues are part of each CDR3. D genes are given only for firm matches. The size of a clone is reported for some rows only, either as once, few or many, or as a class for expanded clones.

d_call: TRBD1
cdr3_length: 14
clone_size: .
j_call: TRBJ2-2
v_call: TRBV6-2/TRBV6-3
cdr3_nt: TGTGCCAGCAGTTACCGGACAGGGGCCGGGGAGCTGTTTTTT
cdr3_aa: CASSYRTGAGELFF

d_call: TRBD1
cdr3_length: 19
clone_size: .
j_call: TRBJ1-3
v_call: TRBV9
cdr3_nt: TGTGCCAGCAGCGCAAGTCGACATCCGGGACAGGGCAGAGGAAACACCATATATTTT
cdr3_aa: CASSASRHPGQGRGNTIYF

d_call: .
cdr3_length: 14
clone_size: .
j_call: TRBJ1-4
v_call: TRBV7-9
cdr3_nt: TGTGCCAGCAGCTTAGGACCATCAGCGGAAAAACTGTTTTTT
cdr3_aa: CASSLGPSAEKLFF

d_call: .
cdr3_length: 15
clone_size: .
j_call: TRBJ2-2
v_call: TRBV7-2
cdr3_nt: TGTGCCAGCAGCTTGATGCGGGGCGGGGCCGGGGAGCTGTTTTTT
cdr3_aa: CASSLMRGGAGELFF

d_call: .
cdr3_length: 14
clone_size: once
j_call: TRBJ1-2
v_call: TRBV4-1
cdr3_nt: TGCGCCAGCAGCCAAGATGGCCAGGTCCGTGGCTACACCTTC
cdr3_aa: CASSQDGQVRGYTF

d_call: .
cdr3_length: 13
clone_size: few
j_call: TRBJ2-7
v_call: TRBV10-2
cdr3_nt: TGCGCCAGCAACTTGGACAGCTCCTACGAGCAGTACTTC
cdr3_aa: CASNLDSSYEQYF

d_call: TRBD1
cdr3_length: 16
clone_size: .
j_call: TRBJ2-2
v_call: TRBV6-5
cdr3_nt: TGTGCCAGCAGTTACTCTGACAGGGGGCTCACCGGGGAGCTGTTTTTT
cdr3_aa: CASSYSDRGLTGELFF

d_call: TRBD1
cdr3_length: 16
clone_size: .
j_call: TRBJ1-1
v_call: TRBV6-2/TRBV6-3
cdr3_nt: TGTGCCAGCAGTAGACACCAGGGACAGCGGAACACTGAAGCTTTCTTT
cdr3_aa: CASSRHQGQRNTEAFF

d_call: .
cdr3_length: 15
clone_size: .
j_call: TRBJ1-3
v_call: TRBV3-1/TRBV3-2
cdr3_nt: TGTGCCAGCAGCCAAGGTTCAGGGGCCGGAAACACCATATATTTT
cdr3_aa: CASSQGSGAGNTIYF

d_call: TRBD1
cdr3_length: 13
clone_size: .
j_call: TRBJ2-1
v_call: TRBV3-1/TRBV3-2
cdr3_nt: TGTGCCAGCGGGGACAGGGCCCCCAATGAGCAGTTCTTC
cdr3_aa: CASGDRAPNEQFF

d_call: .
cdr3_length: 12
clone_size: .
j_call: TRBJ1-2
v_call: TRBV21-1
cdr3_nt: TGTGCCAGATCACAGGATCTGGGTGGCTACACCTTC
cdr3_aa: CARSQDLGGYTF

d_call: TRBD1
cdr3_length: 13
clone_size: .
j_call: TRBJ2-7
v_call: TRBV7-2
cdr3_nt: TGTGCCAGCAGCTCCGGGACAGTCTACGAGCAGTACTTC
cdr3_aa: CASSSGTVYEQYF

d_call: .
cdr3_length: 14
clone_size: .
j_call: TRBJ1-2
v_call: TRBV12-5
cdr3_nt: TGTGCTAGTGCCTCCGGGGGAGCTAACTATGGCTACACCTTC
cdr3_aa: CASASGGANYGYTF

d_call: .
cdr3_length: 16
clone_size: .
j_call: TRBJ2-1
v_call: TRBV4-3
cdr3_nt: TGCGCCAGCAGCCAAGGGGGCGTGAGCTCCTACAATGAGCAGTTCTTC
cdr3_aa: CASSQGGVSSYNEQFF

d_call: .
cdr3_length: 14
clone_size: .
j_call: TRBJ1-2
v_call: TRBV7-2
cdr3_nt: TGTGCCAGCAGCTTAGCTCCAGGGTACTATGGCTACACCTTC
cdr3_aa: CASSLAPGYYGYTF

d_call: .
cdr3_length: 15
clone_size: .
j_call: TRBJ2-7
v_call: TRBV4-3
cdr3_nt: TGCGCCAGCAGCCAAGAAGTGGCCGGCGGTTACGAGCAGTACTTC
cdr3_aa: CASSQEVAGGYEQYF

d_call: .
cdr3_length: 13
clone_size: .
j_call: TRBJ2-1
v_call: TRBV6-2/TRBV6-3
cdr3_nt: TGTGCCAGCAGTTACGAGGCCTACAATGAGCAGTTCTTC
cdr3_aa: CASSYEAYNEQFF

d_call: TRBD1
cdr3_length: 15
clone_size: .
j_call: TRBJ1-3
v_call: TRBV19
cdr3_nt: TGTGCCAGCGAGACGTCGACAGGGGCAGGAAACACCATATATTTT
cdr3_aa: CASETSTGAGNTIYF

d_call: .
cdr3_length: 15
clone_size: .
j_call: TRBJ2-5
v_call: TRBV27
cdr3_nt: TGTGCCAGCGGGCCTTATGAGTCAGGGCGTGAGACCCAGTACTTC
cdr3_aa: CASGPYESGRETQYF

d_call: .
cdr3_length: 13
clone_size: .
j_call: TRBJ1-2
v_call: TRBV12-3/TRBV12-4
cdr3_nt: TGTGCCAGCAGCAACAGGTCTAACTATGGCTACACCTTC
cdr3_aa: CASSNRSNYGYTF

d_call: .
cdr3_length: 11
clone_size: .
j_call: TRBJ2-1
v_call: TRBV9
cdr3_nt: TGTGCCAGCAGCGTAGACACTAGACAGTTCTTC
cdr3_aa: CASSVDTRQFF

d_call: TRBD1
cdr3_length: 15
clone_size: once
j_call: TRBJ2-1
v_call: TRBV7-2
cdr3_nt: TGTGCCAGCAGCTTGCCGGGACAGACCTACAATGAGCAGTTCTTC
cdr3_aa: CASSLPGQTYNEQFF

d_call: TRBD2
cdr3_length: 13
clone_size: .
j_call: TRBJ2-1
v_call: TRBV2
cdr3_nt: TGTGCCAGCAATCGCGGGGGGCGCAATGAGCAGTTCTTC
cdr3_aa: CASNRGGRNEQFF

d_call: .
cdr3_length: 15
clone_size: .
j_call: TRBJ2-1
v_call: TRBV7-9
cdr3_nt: TGTGCCAGCAGCTATACAGGGTATCCCTACAATGAGCAGTTCTTC
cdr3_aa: CASSYTGYPYNEQFF

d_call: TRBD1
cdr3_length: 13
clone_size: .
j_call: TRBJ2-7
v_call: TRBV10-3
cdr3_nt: TGTGCCATCAGCGGGACAGATACTTACGAGCAGTACTTC
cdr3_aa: CAISGTDTYEQYF

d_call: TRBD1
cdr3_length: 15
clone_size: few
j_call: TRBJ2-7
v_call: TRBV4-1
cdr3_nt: TGCGCCAGCAGCCAAGATCCCAGGGGGCTCTACGAGCAGTACTTC
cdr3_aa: CASSQDPRGLYEQYF

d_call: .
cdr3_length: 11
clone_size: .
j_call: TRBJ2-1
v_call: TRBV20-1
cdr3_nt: TGCAGTGCTAGAGCCCGCGATGAGCAGTTCTTC
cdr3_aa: CSARARDEQFF

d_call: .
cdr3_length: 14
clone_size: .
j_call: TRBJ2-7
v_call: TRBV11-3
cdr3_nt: TGTGCCAGCAGCTTAGCAACTAGATTCCACGAGCAGTACTTC
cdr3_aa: CASSLATRFHEQYF

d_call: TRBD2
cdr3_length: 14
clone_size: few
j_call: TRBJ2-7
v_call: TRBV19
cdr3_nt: TGTGCCAGTAGTGCCAACCGGGGGGGGTACGAGCAGTACTTC
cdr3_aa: CASSANRGGYEQYF

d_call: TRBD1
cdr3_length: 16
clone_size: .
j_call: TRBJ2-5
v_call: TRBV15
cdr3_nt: TGTGCCACCAGCAGGGGGTGGACAGGGGGCGAAGAGACCCAGTACTTC
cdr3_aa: CATSRGWTGGEETQYF

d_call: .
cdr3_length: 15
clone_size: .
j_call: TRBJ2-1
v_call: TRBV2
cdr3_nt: TGTGCCACCCCACAGGGGGGGAGGGGCAATGAAGAGCAGTTCTTC
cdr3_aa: CATPQGGRGNEEQFF

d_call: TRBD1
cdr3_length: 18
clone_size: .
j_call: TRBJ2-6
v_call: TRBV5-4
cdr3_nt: TGTGCCAGCAGCCGGAACGGACAGGGGAGCTCTGGGGCCAACGTCCTGACTTTC
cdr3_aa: CASSRNGQGSSGANVLTF

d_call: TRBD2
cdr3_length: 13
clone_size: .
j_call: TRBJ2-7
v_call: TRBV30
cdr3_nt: TGTGCCTGGAGTCGGGGGGGGTACTACGAGCAGTACTTC
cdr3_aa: CAWSRGGYYEQYF

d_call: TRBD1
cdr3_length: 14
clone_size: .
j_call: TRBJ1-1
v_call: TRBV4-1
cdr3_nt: TGCGCCAGCAGCCAGTGGGACAGGGGGGCTGAAGCTTTCTTT
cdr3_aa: CASSQWDRGAEAFF

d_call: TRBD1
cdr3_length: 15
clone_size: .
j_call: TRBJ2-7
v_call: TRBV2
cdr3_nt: TGTGCCGTCAAGGGGGCCGGGACAGGAGTTAACGAGCAGTACTTC
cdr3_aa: CAVKGAGTGVNEQYF

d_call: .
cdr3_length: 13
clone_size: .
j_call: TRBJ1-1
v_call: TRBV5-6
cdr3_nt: TGTGCCAGCGAGGACAGCCCGAACACTGAAGCTTTCTTT
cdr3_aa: CASEDSPNTEAFF

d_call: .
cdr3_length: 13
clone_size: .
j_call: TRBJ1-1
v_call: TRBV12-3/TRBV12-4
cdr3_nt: TGTGCCAGCATACCCCAGGGTTACACTGAAGCTTTCTTT
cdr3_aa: CASIPQGYTEAFF

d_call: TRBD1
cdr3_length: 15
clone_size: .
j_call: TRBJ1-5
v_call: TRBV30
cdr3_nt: TGTGCCTGGAGCCGGGGGACAGGGGGCAATCAGCCCCAGCATTTT
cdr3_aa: CAWSRGTGGNQPQHF

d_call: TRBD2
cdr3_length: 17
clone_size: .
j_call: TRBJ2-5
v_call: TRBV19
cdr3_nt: TGTGCCAGTAGTATGGTAGGAGGCAGGGAGGGAAAAGAGACCCAGTACTTC
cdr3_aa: CASSMVGGREGKETQYF

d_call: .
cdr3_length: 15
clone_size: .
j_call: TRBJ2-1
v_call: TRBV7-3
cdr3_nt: TGTGCCAGCAGCATCGCGGGTGACTCGTACAATGAGCAGTTCTTC
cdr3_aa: CASSIAGDSYNEQFF

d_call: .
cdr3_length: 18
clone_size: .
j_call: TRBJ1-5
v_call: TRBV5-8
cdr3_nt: TGTGCCAGCAGCTTAATCGGAGAGGGTCTGGTCGGCAATCAGCCCCAGCATTTT
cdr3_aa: CASSLIGEGLVGNQPQHF

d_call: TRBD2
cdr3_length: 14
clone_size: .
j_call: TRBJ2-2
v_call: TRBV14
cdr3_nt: TGTGCCAGCACACTAGCGGAATACACCGGGGAGCTGTTTTTT
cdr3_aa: CASTLAEYTGELFF

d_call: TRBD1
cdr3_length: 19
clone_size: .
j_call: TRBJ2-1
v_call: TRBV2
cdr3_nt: TGTGCCAGCAGTGAACCTGAGACAGGGGGATATCCCTCCTACAATGAGCAGTTCTTC
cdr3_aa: CASSEPETGGYPSYNEQFF

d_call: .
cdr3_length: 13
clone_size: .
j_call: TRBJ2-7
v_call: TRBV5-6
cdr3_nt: TGTGCCAGCAGCTTGGGACTCCGAGGGGAGCAGTACTTC
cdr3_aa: CASSLGLRGEQYF

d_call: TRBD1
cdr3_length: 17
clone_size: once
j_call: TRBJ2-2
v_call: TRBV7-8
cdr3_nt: TGTGCCAGCAGCCTACAGATCGGACAGGGGATCTCCGGGGAGCTGTTTTTT
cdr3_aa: CASSLQIGQGISGELFF

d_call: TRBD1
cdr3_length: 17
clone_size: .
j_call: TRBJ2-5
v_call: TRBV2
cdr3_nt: TGTGCCAGCAGTGAACGTTCGGGGACAGAGTACCAAGAGACCCAGTACTTC
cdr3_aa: CASSERSGTEYQETQYF

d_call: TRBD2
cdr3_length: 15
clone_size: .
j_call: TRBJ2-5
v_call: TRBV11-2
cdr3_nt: TGTGCCAGCAGCTCCTTGACTAGCGGACAAGAGACCCAGTACTTC
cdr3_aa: CASSSLTSGQETQYF

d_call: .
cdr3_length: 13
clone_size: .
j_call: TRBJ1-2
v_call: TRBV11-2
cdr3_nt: TGTGCCAGCAGCTTAGAGGGCAACTATGGCTACACCTTC
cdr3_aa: CASSLEGNYGYTF

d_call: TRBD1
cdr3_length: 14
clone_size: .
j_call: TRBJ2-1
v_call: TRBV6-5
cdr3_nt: TGTGCCAGCGATTCGGGACAGGGGGATGGTGAGCAGTTCTTC
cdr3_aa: CASDSGQGDGEQFF

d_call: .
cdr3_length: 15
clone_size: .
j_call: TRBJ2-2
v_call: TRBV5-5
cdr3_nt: TGTGCCAGCAGCACAGGACACGCGAACACCGGGGAGCTGTTTTTT
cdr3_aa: CASSTGHANTGELFF

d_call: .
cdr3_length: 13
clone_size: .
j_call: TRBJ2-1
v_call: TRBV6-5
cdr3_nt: TGTGCCAGCAGTTTGAGTCCGTTCAATGAGCAGTTCTTC
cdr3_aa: CASSLSPFNEQFF